Presented here are 6 T cell receptor beta chains from one specimen sequenced in a study of T cell repertoires in cytomegalovirus infection. In TCRdb, the reads were re-called with MiXCR into one record per CDR3 protein. The top ten hold 8% of the sample, which has approximately 630,000 distinct CDR3 sequences, approximately 24% seen once. Material for sequencing was CD8+ T cells from PBMCs. Receptors were obtained from a human donor in good health (CMV status not recorded). Some clones in this sample may be carry-over from other donors' samples.

The rearrangement links TRBV25-1 to TRBJ1-1; 9 nucleotides line up with TRBD1. CDR1 and CDR2 (germline): MGHDK, SYGVNS. With V trimmed by 3 bases and J by 6 bases, 8 bases remained unmatched. The CDR3 extends over 15 amino acids. The CDR3 spells CASSEMWGDRAEAFF. For the CDR3, the DNA is TGTGCCAGCAGTGAGATGTGGGGGGACAGGGCTGAAGCTTTCTTT.

This clonotype came up a few times. CDR3 bases: TGTGCCACCAGCAGAGATTGGAGGAAGACAGATACGCAGTATTTT. This sequence encodes CATSRDWRKTDTQYF. The chain recombines TRBV15 with TRBJ2-3; a weak D match, TRBD2 (5 bases). The CDR3 contains 15 residues. The germline CDR1 and CDR2 sequences are LNHNV and YYDKDF (reference sequence). The V end was cut by 0 bases, the J end by 3 bases, with 10 bases between.

This clonotype was detected only a few times. The rearrangement links TRBV24-1 to TRBJ2-5; 8 bases align to TRBD2. Germline loops: CDR1 KGHDR, CDR2 SFDVKD. V dropped 7 bases and J dropped 5; count of bases not matched to a gene: 11. CDR3 length equals 15 residues. CDR3 residues: CATRENGGAGETQYF. CDR3 DNA sequence: TGTGCCACCAGGGAGAACGGGGGGGCTGGTGAGACCCAGTACTTC.

This clonotype was seen ten or more times. The J gene is TRBJ2-3, the V gene TRBV6-1; TRBD2 matches 16 bases. V trimming: 5 bases; J trimming: 4 bases; junction bases outside the gene matches: 21. The CDR3 sequence is 22 residues long. Germline loops: CDR1 MNHNS, CDR2 SASEGT. CDR3 loop: CASSPALPGLAGGSGGADTQYF. The CDR3, as DNA: TGTGCCAGCAGTCCAGCATTGCCGGGACTAGCGGGGGGGTCCGGAGGGGCAGATACGCAGTATTTT.

This chain joins TRBV5-4 and TRBJ1-2, with a weak D call TRBD1 (6 bases). From germline, CDR1 is SGHNT and CDR2 YYREEE (reference sequence). Deletions cut 4 bases from V and 0 bases from J, with 13 bases between. The CDR3 totals 15 residues. CDR3 protein: CASSPSGTSNYGYTF. DNA for the CDR3: TGTGCCAGCAGCCCTTCCGGGACATCTAACTATGGCTACACCTTC. Drawing the rest from reference TRBV5-4 and TRBJ1-2, the complete variable domain is ETGVTQSPTHLIKTRGQQVTLRCSSQSGHNTVSWYQQALGQGPQFIFQYYREEENGRGNFPPRFSGLQFPNYSSELNVNALELDDSALYLCASSPSGTSNYGYTFGSGTRLTVV.

This clonotype was found a few times. The chain joins TRBV14 to TRBJ2-1, with D perhaps matching TRBD1 (5 bases). Germline V gene sequence: CDR1 SGHDN, CDR2 FVKESK. The V end was cut by 3 bases, the J end by 0 bases, with 15 bases between. The length of the CDR3 is 17 residues. The DNA for the CDR3 is TGTGCCAGCAGCCAGTCAATCAGGGTCGGCTCCTACAATGAGCAGTTCTTC. As protein: CASSQSIRVGSYNEQFF.